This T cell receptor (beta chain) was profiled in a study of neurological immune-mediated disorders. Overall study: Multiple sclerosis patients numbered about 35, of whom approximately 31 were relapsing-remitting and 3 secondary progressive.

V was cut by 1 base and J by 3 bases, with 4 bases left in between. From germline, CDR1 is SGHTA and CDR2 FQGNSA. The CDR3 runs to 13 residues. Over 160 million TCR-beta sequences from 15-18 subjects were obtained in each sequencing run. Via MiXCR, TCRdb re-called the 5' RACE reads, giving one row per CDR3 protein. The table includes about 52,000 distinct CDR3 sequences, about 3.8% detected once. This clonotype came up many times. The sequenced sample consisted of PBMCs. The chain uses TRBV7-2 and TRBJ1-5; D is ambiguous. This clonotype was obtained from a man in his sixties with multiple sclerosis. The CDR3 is CASSLGFNQPQHF. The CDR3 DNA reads TGTGCCAGCAGCTTAGGGTTCAATCAGCCCCAGCATTTT.